The rows below give T cell receptor beta chains drawn from one sample of a study of cytomegalovirus exposure and HLA in healthy donors. The protocol was immunoSEQ multiplex PCR, while the TCRdb copy is restricted to in-frame clones and leaves out a portion. Of around 100,000 clones listed, 76% are singletons. The sample was PBMCs. Receptor source: a young woman in good health and CMV-seropositive. Each CDR3 is given with its conserved first and last residue. A D gene is named only where the DNA matches it firmly. The listing skips clone size in some rows; elsewhere it reads once, few, many or a size class.

V: TRBV5-1; size: .; J: TRBJ1-1; D: .; DNA: TGCGCCAGCCGCTACAGGGCCGGGATGAACACTGAAGCTTTCTTT; CDR3: CASRYRAGMNTEAFF
V: TRBV25-1; size: once; J: TRBJ2-5; D: TRBD2; DNA: TGTGCCAGCAGCCAACCCGGACTAGCGGGAGGGGGGGAGACCCAGTACTTC; CDR3: CASSQPGLAGGGETQYF
V: TRBV5-1; size: .; J: TRBJ2-7; D: .; DNA: TGCGCCAGCAGTCCCCAGCGTTACCACGAGCAGTACTTC; CDR3: CASSPQRYHEQYF
V: TRBV6-1; size: .; J: TRBJ2-7; D: TRBD1; DNA: TGTGCCAGCATTGGGACAGGCCACACATACGAGCAGTACTTC; CDR3: CASIGTGHTYEQYF
V: TRBV5-6; size: .; J: TRBJ2-7; D: .; DNA: TGTGCCAGCAGCGCCGGTAATTCCTACGAGCAGTACTTC; CDR3: CASSAGNSYEQYF
V: TRBV18; size: .; J: TRBJ1-1; D: TRBD1; DNA: TGTGCCAGCTCATCCTACCGGGACAGGGCCGCTTTCTTT; CDR3: CASSSYRDRAAFF
V: TRBV19; size: .; J: TRBJ2-5; D: .; DNA: TGTGCCAGTAGTATGTATGGGGGCGCGGAGACCCAGTACTTC; CDR3: CASSMYGGAETQYF
V: TRBV2; size: .; J: TRBJ1-1; D: .; DNA: TGTGCCAGCAATCAGGGGATGAACACTGAAGCTTTCTTT; CDR3: CASNQGMNTEAFF
V: TRBV6-1; size: .; J: TRBJ2-7; D: .; DNA: TGTGCCACCGGGCTAGCGAACAACGAGCAGTACTTC; CDR3: CATGLANNEQYF
V: TRBV5-4; size: .; J: TRBJ2-7; D: TRBD1; DNA: TGTGCCAGCAGCTTAAGGAACAGGGGACCCTACGAGCAGTACTTC; CDR3: CASSLRNRGPYEQYF
V: TRBV5-6; size: .; J: TRBJ1-1; D: .; DNA: TGTGCCAGCAGCTTGAAATTCTGGGTTTTAAGTGAGGACACTGAAGCTTTCTTT; CDR3: CASSLKFWVLSEDTEAFF
V: TRBV5-6; size: .; J: TRBJ2-1; D: TRBD2; DNA: TGTGCCAGCAGCTTTGGTATTAGCGGGAGATATGAGCAGTTCTTC; CDR3: CASSFGISGRYEQFF
V: TRBV13; size: .; J: TRBJ2-7; D: TRBD2; DNA: TGTGCCAGCAGGGCCGGGGGGGAGCAGTACTTC; CDR3: CASRAGGEQYF
V: TRBV30; size: .; J: TRBJ1-1; D: .; DNA: TGTGCCTGCTACCGGGAGGTAAGGACTGAAGCTTTCTTT; CDR3: CACYREVRTEAFF
V: TRBV11-2; size: .; J: TRBJ2-7; D: TRBD2; DNA: TGTGCCAGCAGCTTCATTTCCGGGACTAGCGGCTCCTACGAGCAGTACTTC; CDR3: CASSFISGTSGSYEQYF
V: TRBV30; size: .; J: TRBJ1-2; D: .; DNA: TGTGCCTGGAGTACCGGTATCAACTATGGCTACACCTTC; CDR3: CAWSTGINYGYTF
V: TRBV5-6; size: once; J: TRBJ1-1; D: TRBD1; DNA: TGTGCCAGCAGCTTGCCCGGGACAGGGGTTTGGGCTGAAGCTTTCTTT; CDR3: CASSLPGTGVWAEAFF
V: TRBV9; size: .; J: TRBJ1-5; D: .; DNA: TGTGCCAGCAGCGTAGAGGGACTCCTTACGGAGCCCCAGCATTTT; CDR3: CASSVEGLLTEPQHF
V: TRBV27; size: few; J: TRBJ1-2; D: .; DNA: TGTGCCAGCAGTTTTGGGGCAGGGATTGGCTATGGCTACACCTTC; CDR3: CASSFGAGIGYGYTF
V: TRBV25-1; size: .; J: TRBJ2-1; D: TRBD2; DNA: TGTGCCAGCAGTTGGACTAGCGGGAAGAGCTCCTACAATGAGCAGTTCTTC; CDR3: CASSWTSGKSSYNEQFF
V: TRBV28; size: .; J: TRBJ1-6; D: .; DNA: TGTGCCAGCAGTTCCCGCCAGGGCCGATCACCCCTCCACTTT; CDR3: CASSSRQGRSPLHF
V: TRBV10-1; size: .; J: TRBJ1-1; D: .; DNA: TGCGCCAGCAGTGAGGGCAGGGCAGGGGCTGAAGCTTTCTTT; CDR3: CASSEGRAGAEAFF
V: TRBV4-2; size: .; J: TRBJ2-5; D: TRBD2; DNA: TGTGCCAGCAGCCAAGGGACTAGCGGGCCCCCACAAGAGACCCAGTACTTC; CDR3: CASSQGTSGPPQETQYF
V: TRBV27; size: .; J: TRBJ2-3; D: .; DNA: TGTGCCAGCAGTTGGTTAGGAGCCACAGATACGCAGTATTTT; CDR3: CASSWLGATDTQYF
V: TRBV2; size: once; J: TRBJ2-7; D: TRBD1; DNA: TGTGCCAGCAGTGAATTCGGCAGGGGGCACTACGAGCAGTACTTC; CDR3: CASSEFGRGHYEQYF
V: TRBV10-1; size: .; J: TRBJ2-3; D: TRBD1; DNA: TGCGCCAGCAGTGAGGGGCAGGGGGTCACAGATACGCAGTATTTT; CDR3: CASSEGQGVTDTQYF
V: TRBV6-6; size: once; J: TRBJ2-2; D: TRBD2; DNA: TGTGCCAGCAGTCGGACTAGCGGGCTCACCGGGGAGCTGTTTTTT; CDR3: CASSRTSGLTGELFF
V: TRBV15; size: once; J: TRBJ2-1; D: .; DNA: TGTGCCACCAGCAGAGATTATGTGGGACTCTACAATGAGCAGTTCTTC; CDR3: CATSRDYVGLYNEQFF
V: TRBV7-6; size: .; J: TRBJ2-7; D: TRBD2; DNA: TGTGCCAGCAGCTCGAAACCGAGACTAGCGGGAACGATCTACGAGCAGTACTTC; CDR3: CASSSKPRLAGTIYEQYF
V: TRBV6-5; size: once; J: TRBJ1-2; D: TRBD1; DNA: TGTGCCAGCAGAGGGACAGGGGGAAACTATGGCTACACCTTC; CDR3: CASRGTGGNYGYTF
V: TRBV7-9; size: .; J: TRBJ2-7; D: TRBD2; DNA: TGTGCCAGCAGCCCGACTAGCGGGAGCTCCTACGAGCAGTACTTC; CDR3: CASSPTSGSSYEQYF
V: TRBV7-8; size: .; J: TRBJ2-7; D: TRBD2; DNA: TGTGCCAGCAGCTCACCGGGGGTAGCGGGGATCTACGAGCAGTACTTC; CDR3: CASSSPGVAGIYEQYF
V: TRBV5-1; size: .; J: TRBJ2-5; D: .; DNA: TGCGCCAGCAGCTTGTTGGAGGGAGGAGGTGAGACCCAGTACTTC; CDR3: CASSLLEGGGETQYF
V: TRBV25-1; size: .; J: TRBJ2-5; D: .; DNA: TGTGCCAGCAGTGACGGGGGGACCCAGTACTTC; CDR3: CASSDGGTQYF
V: TRBV13; size: .; J: TRBJ2-1; D: TRBD2; DNA: TGTGCCAGCACCACTAGGGGAGCGGGACTCTCCCTTTTTGGGTCCTACAATGAGCAGTTCTTC; CDR3: CASTTRGAGLSLFGSYNEQFF
V: TRBV4-1; size: .; J: TRBJ2-1; D: TRBD2; DNA: TGCGCCAGCAGCCCCGGCGGCCTAGCGGGATACTACAATGAGCAGTTCTTC; CDR3: CASSPGGLAGYYNEQFF
V: TRBV4-1; size: .; J: TRBJ1-6; D: .; DNA: TGCGCCAGCGCGGGACGAGAGGGTAATTCACCCCTCCACTTT; CDR3: CASAGREGNSPLHF
V: TRBV2; size: .; J: TRBJ1-2; D: .; DNA: TGTGCCAGCAGGTCATGGGGCCTCTATGGCTACACCTTC; CDR3: CASRSWGLYGYTF
V: TRBV30; size: .; J: TRBJ1-5; D: .; DNA: TGTGCCTGGAACGGTAACAATCAGCCCCAGCATTTT; CDR3: CAWNGNNQPQHF
V: TRBV4-1; size: .; J: TRBJ2-3; D: .; DNA: TGCGCCAGCAGCCAAGCCCGGGTCCGGGCAGATACGCAGTATTTT; CDR3: CASSQARVRADTQYF
V: TRBV6-5; size: .; J: TRBJ1-2; D: TRBD1; DNA: TGTGCCAGCAGTTCCGGACAGGGATCGGCGAGAGGCTACACCTTC; CDR3: CASSSGQGSARGYTF
V: TRBV29-1; size: .; J: TRBJ1-3; D: .; DNA: TGCAGCGTTGAAGATCTCGGAAACACCATATATTTT; CDR3: CSVEDLGNTIYF